This record looks at one T cell receptor (beta chain) sequence and its context. The record originates from a study of blood T cell repertoires in COVID-19. Background on the study: Samples taken during acute and convalescent COVID-19 were collected in the United States, Italy and Spain. T cells, B-cell-depleted T cells, or PBMCs provided the cDNA or gDNA that served as material.

Trimming left V 4 bases short and J 1 base short, with 13 bases between. The CDR3 contains 15 residues. The germline CDR1 and CDR2 sequences are SGHTA and FQGNSA. Under the authors' procedure: Amplified reference gene primers provided the basis for estimating nucleated cell counts. Here immunoSEQ multiplex PCR was the method, and the copy in TCRdb shows in-frame clones only, minus some. The V and J calls and the clone size are those of that table, but D and trimming were determined from the DNA. The table shows a few hundred thousand clones, with 80% to 90% occurring only once. The receptor comes from a woman between 45 and 60 years old with acute or convalescent COVID-19. Sequencing input: peripheral blood. The V and J genes are TRBV7-2 and TRBJ1-2; D is perhaps TRBD1 (5 bases). CDR3 residues: CASSSGGGVNYGYTF. CDR3 in DNA: TGTGCCAGCAGCTCGGGGGGGGGAGTTAACTATGGCTACACCTTC.